The 26 T cell receptor beta chains below all came from one sample that was sequenced in a study of shared clonotypes between healthy human individuals. The data were produced by immunoSEQ multiplex PCR, yet TCRdb's version contains in-frame clones alone and is incomplete. The sample includes 800,000 to 1,200,000 clones, about four fifths of them seen just once. The sequenced material came from memory CD4+ T cells from PBMCs. Regarding subset: CD45RA-negative fraction. The source of these receptors is a man aged 18 to 29 in good health. Some clones in this sample may be carry-over from other donors' samples.

This clone was counted at least ten times. Lacking the conserved final phenylalanine or tryptophan, this CDR3 likely reflects a read error. Because the CDR3's place on the DNA is in doubt, the DNA is left out and the CDR3 is given as listed by TCRdb. The V gene is TRBV20-1, the J gene TRBJ1-1; the listed D gene, TRBD1, was not tested against the DNA. The length of the CDR3 is 9 amino acids, counting both ends. Germline loops: CDR1 DFQATT, CDR2 SNEGSKA (reference sequence). Here the CDR3 reads CSARDRDLG.

This chain uses TRBV21-1 with TRBJ2-7. TRBV21-1 corresponds to a pseudogene. This CDR3 has 17 residues. The CDR3 sequence is CASSTLDRGRGGYEQYF. DNA of the CDR3: TGTGCCAGCAGCACCCTAGATCGGGGCAGGGGGGGATACGAGCAGTACTTC.

The rearrangement links TRBV7-8 to TRBJ2-3, with no clear D. The ends were cut back, 0 bases at V and 0 bases at J, with 7 bases in the middle. Germline lookup yields CDR1 SGHVS and CDR2 FQNEAQ. The length of the CDR3 is 15 residues. In DNA, the CDR3 is TGTGCCAGCAGCTTAGCACTGCTTAGCACAGATACGCAGTATTTT. Translated: CASSLALLSTDTQYF.

This clone was recorded many times. The genes are TRBV6-5 and TRBJ2-1, with a weak D call TRBD1 (5 bases). The V end was cut by 2 bases, the J end by 7 bases, with 12 bases between. CDR3 size: 14 residues. Germline V gene sequence: CDR1 MNHEY, CDR2 SVGAGI. The CDR3, as DNA: TGTGCCAGCAGTTACCCAGGGTCTGGGAATGAGCAGTTCTTC. As protein: CASSYPGSGNEQFF.

The rearrangement joins TRBV28 to TRBJ2-2, with 10 bases matching TRBD1. V was clipped by 2 bases and J by 5 bases; unmatched bases: 2. Germline V CDR1 and CDR2: MDHEN, SYDVKM. The CDR3 length is 15 residues. CDR3 protein: CASSLGDRGTGELFF. CDR3 in DNA: TGTGCCAGCAGTTTAGGGGACAGGGGAACCGGGGAGCTGTTTTTT.

The chain employs TRBV5-4 and TRBJ1-3; 7 bases are shared with TRBD1. With 4 bases clipped from V and 8 bases from J, the junction kept 12 bases outside the gene matches. CDR1 and CDR2 from the germline V gene are SGHNT and YYREEE (reference sequence). The CDR3 extends over 15 amino acids. The CDR3: CASSQRTGSADTIYF. The CDR3 DNA reads as TGTGCCAGCAGCCAGCGGACAGGTAGTGCGGACACCATATATTTT. Filled out from reference TRBV5-4 and TRBJ1-3, the complete variable domain reads ETGVTQSPTHLIKTRGQQVTLRCSSQSGHNTVSWYQQALGQGPQFIFQYYREEENGRGNFPPRFSGLQFPNYSSELNVNALELDDSALYLCASSQRTGSADTIYFGEGSWLTVV.

The chain has TRBV7-9 and TRBJ1-2; 10 nucleotides match TRBD1. CDR3 length: 15 residues. CDR1 and CDR2 from the germline V gene are SEHNR and FQNEAQ (reference sequence). After removal of 1 base from V and 8 bases from J, the junction contained 7 bases not matched to a gene. CDR3 DNA sequence: TGTGCCAGCAGCTTAGAGACAGGGGGCGCGACCGGCTACACCTTC. Its translation is CASSLETGGATGYTF. The whole variable domain, filled in from reference TRBV7-9 and TRBJ1-2, reads DTGVSQNPRHKITKRGQNVTFRCDPISEHNRLYWYRQTLGQGPEFLTYFQNEAQLEKSRLLSDRFSAERPKGSFSTLEIQRTEQGDSAMYLCASSLETGGATGYTFGSGTRLTVV.

This clone was seen just once. The chain couples TRBV29-1 to TRBJ2-7; the D gene could be TRBD1 or TRBD2 (6 bases each). The CDR3 totals 13 residues. V gave up 0 bases and J gave up 7 bases, with 13 bases separating them. CDR1 is SQVTM and CDR2 is ANQGSEA in the germline V gene. The CDR3 is CSVEDTGTWEQYF. The DNA of the CDR3 is TGCAGCGTTGAAGATACAGGGACTTGGGAGCAGTACTTC.

The rearrangement links TRBV28 to TRBJ2-1; D gene unclear. The CDR3 consists of 13 residues. Per germline, CDR1 MDHEN and CDR2 SYDVKM. Trimming removed 6 bases from V and 0 bases from J, with 6 bases in between. The CDR3 region has the DNA TGTGCCAGCAGGTTTGACTCCTACAATGAGCAGTTCTTC. Translated, it gives CASRFDSYNEQFF.

The chain is built from TRBV25-1 and TRBJ1-2; possibly TRBD1 for D (5 bases). Germline CDR1 and CDR2: MGHDK and SYGVNS. The CDR3 has 11 residues. Deletions cut 5 bases from V and 6 bases from J, with 7 bases between. The CDR3 nucleotides are TGTGCCAGCAGTAGAGGGGATGGCTACACCTTC. Protein: CASSRGDGYTF.

The chain employs TRBV4-3 and TRBJ1-2; 7 bases line up with TRBD1. Germline values: CDR1 LGHNA, CDR2 YSLEER. The V and J ends lost 4 bases and 3 bases, in that order; junction bases with no gene match: 20. CDR3 length: 19 residues. CDR3 bases: TGCGCCAGCAGCCGAGCCCTTACGGATTCCGGGACAGCTTACTATGGCTACACCTTC. Protein product: CASSRALTDSGTAYYGYTF.

The chain recombines TRBV7-9 with TRBJ1-2, with 7 bases that match TRBD1. The V gene's germline CDR1 is SEHNR and CDR2 FQNEAQ (reference sequence). Trimming removed 1 base from V and 8 bases from J; junction bases left unmatched: 7. This CDR3 is built from 14 residues. As DNA, the CDR3 is TGTGCCAGCAGCTTAGGCCTGACAGGGCTGGGCTACACCTTC. This translates into CASSLGLTGLGYTF.

Note on this clone: Different DNA sequences within this sample yield the same CDR3. The V and J genes are TRBV18 and TRBJ1-1; D gene unclear. This CDR3 contains 12 residues. Germline V lookup: CDR1 KGHSH, CDR2 LQKENI. Trimming took 2 bases from V and 8 from J, leaving 9 bases between them. The CDR3 here is CASSPGLGEAFF. The DNA of the CDR3 is TGTGCCAGCTCACCAGGCCTCGGGGAAGCTTTCTTT.

This clone was recorded only once. This chain joins TRBV29-1 and TRBJ2-2, with TRBD2 as a possible D gene (5 bases). CDR1 and CDR2 from the germline V gene are SQVTM and ANQGSEA. The V end lost 5 bases, the J end lost 11 bases, and 18 bases lay between the germline ends. This CDR3 comprises 13 residues. The CDR3 is CSVLTRYPSELFF. Here the CDR3 DNA reads TGCAGCGTTCTAACTAGATACCCCTCAGAGCTGTTTTTT.

The chain employs TRBV11-3 and TRBJ2-1; 9 bases align to TRBD2. Germline V CDR1 and CDR2: SGHNT, YENEEA. The CDR3 has 12 amino acids. Unmatched junction bases numbered 5, after V lost 5 bases and J lost 12 bases. CDR3 coding DNA: TGTGCCAGCAGCCTTAGCGGGAGCGTGCAGTTCTTC. Translation: CASSLSGSVQFF.

The chain couples TRBV21-1 to TRBJ1-3. TRBV21-1 is given as a pseudogene. The CDR3 is made up of 20 amino acids. In DNA, the CDR3 is TGTGCCAGCAGCAAAGAGCCAGAATCCCCTTCCGGGCGCCCAGGAAACACCATATATTTT. It codes for CASSKEPESPSGRPGNTIYF.

This chain connects TRBV11-2 to TRBJ1-1, with D tentatively TRBD1 (5 bases). CDR3 length equals 14 residues. V gave up 6 bases and J gave up 0 bases, with 11 bases separating them. From germline, CDR1 is SGHAT and CDR2 FQNNGV. CDR3: CASRFGTVNTEAFF. CDR3 nucleotide sequence: TGTGCCAGCAGGTTCGGGACGGTGAACACTGAAGCTTTCTTT.

The gene calls are TRBV6-5 and TRBJ1-2; 11 bases map to TRBD1. This CDR3 spans 15 amino acids. V gave up 5 bases and J gave up 7 bases; unmatched junction bases: 9. Germline values: CDR1 MNHEY, CDR2 SVGAGI. The CDR3 DNA reads TGTGCCAGCAGTGCCTGGACAGGGGGCGAGCTTGGCTACACCTTC. Protein: CASSAWTGGELGYTF.

This chain uses TRBV29-1 with TRBJ1-1; a possible D gene is TRBD1 (5 bases). CDR3 size: 12 residues. Trimming removed 5 bases at V and 11 bases at J, with 18 bases between. Germline V gene sequence: CDR1 SQVTM, CDR2 ANQGSEA. The CDR3 here is CSVSGGSPPAFF. DNA for the CDR3: TGCAGCGTTTCCGGGGGGTCCCCACCCGCTTTCTTT.

The gene calls are TRBV4-2 and TRBJ2-7, with TRBD2 identical over 12 bases. CDR1 is LGHNA, CDR2 YNFKEQ, per germline. CDR3 length: 17 amino acids. V dropped 1 base and J dropped 3; count of bases not matched to a gene: 7. The CDR3 region is CASSQVPSGRAGYEQYF. The CDR3 DNA reads TGTGCCAGCAGCCAAGTCCCTAGCGGGAGGGCAGGCTACGAGCAGTACTTC.

This chain uses TRBV6-6 with TRBJ1-1; D is possibly TRBD1 (6 bases). Germline V gene data show CDR1 as MNHNY and CDR2 as SVGAGI (reference sequence). The CDR3 sequence is 14 residues long. V was trimmed by 2 bases and J by 5 bases, leaving 12 bases between them. CDR3 in DNA: TGTGCCAGCAGTTACACCCAACAGGGTACTGAAGCTTTCTTT. This gives the protein CASSYTQQGTEAFF.

This sequence joins TRBV4-1 and TRBJ2-5; D uncertain. The V gene lost 3 bases and the J gene lost 0 bases, with 8 bases spanning the gap. CDR3 length equals 14 residues. Germline V lookup: CDR1 MGHRA, CDR2 YSYEKL. CDR3 DNA sequence: TGCGCCAGCAGCCAGTCGGAGTACCAAGAGACCCAGTACTTC. Translated: CASSQSEYQETQYF.

The chain carries TRBV28 and TRBJ2-7, with no clear D. CDR1 and CDR2 (germline): MDHEN, SYDVKM. CDR3 length: 16 residues. V lost 6 bases and J 3 bases, leaving 21 bases between the germline ends. This CDR3 is CASSPNDWTKDYEQYF. The CDR3 bases are TGTGCCAGCAGCCCGAACGACTGGACCAAGGACTACGAGCAGTACTTC.

The rearrangement uses TRBV28 and TRBJ2-7; a weak D match, TRBD1 (5 bases). Germline CDR1 MDHEN, CDR2 SYDVKM. The V and J ends lost 5 bases and 2 bases respectively, with 10 bases between them. This CDR3 spans 13 amino acids. The CDR3 DNA reads as TGTGCCAGCAGTCTGGACAAGACCTACGAGCAGTACTTC. Its protein product is CASSLDKTYEQYF.

In this sample, this clone turned up once. The likely explanation is a read error, given a far larger clone one base away. The rearrangement links TRBV6-1 to TRBJ2-2; 9 bases map to TRBD1. Trimming removed 4 bases from V and 6 bases from J; junction bases left unmatched: 0. In germline, CDR1 is MNHNS, CDR2 SASEGT. The CDR3 spans 13 residues. The CDR3 DNA reads TGTGCCAGCAGTGGACAGGGGGCCGGGGAGCTGTTTTTT. This encodes CASSGQGAGELFF.

The chain carries TRBV7-2 and TRBJ1-5, with D hard to call. The length of the CDR3 is 15 residues. V was pared by 2 bases and J by 5 bases, with 13 bases between. Germline lookup yields CDR1 SGHTA and CDR2 FQGNSA. Here the CDR3 reads CASSLNSGSYQPQHF. The CDR3 DNA sequence: TGTGCCAGCAGCTTAAATTCGGGCAGCTATCAGCCCCAGCATTTT. The whole variable domain, filled in from reference TRBV7-2 and TRBJ1-5, reads GAGVSQSPSNKVTEKGKDVELRCDPISGHTALYWYRQSLGQGLEFLIYFQGNSAPDKSGLPSDRFSAERTGGSVSTLTIQRTQQEDSAVYLCASSLNSGSYQPQHFGDGTRLSIL.